Listed below are T cell receptor beta chains from one sample, sequenced in a study of T cells after yellow fever vaccination. TCRdb reprocessed the 5' RACE reads via MiXCR and lists one record per CDR3 protein. This sample has 250,000 or so distinct CDR3 sequences, with about 7% found just once. The sample here was CD4+ T cells sorted from PBMCs, taken 15 days after the yellow fever booster vaccination. The receptors stem from a man aged 30 to 39 who received the YFV17D yellow fever vaccine. Each CDR3 is given with its conserved first and last residue. D genes are given only for firm matches. The size field is filled for only some rows; it gives once, few, many or a size class.

CDR3 DNA	CDR3 protein	D gene	V gene	J gene	clone size
TGCGCCAGCAGTCAAAACGGACAGGAACAAGAGACCCAGTACTTC	CASSQNGQEQETQYF	TRBD1	TRBV23-1	TRBJ2-5	.
TGTGCCAGCAGCTTTGTTCCCCCTGAAGCTTTCTTT	CASSFVPPEAFF	.	TRBV7-2	TRBJ1-1	few
TGTGCCAGCAGCTTATGGGGGAGACAGGGGTCCACTGAAGCTTTCTTT	CASSLWGRQGSTEAFF	TRBD1	TRBV7-9	TRBJ1-1	few
TGCAGTGCTAGAGGGGGGACATATGAAGCTTTCTTT	CSARGGTYEAFF	.	TRBV20-1	TRBJ1-1	.
TGCAGTGCTAGAAGACCCAAAGGAGGCTTTGAGCAGTTCTTC	CSARRPKGGFEQFF	.	TRBV20-1	TRBJ2-1	many
TGCAGCGTCGAAATGGGACTAGCGGCTCATTCGGATACGCAGTATTTT	CSVEMGLAAHSDTQYF	TRBD2	TRBV29-1	TRBJ2-3	many
TGCGCCAGCTTTAGCGGGAACACCGGGGAGCTGTTTTTT	CASFSGNTGELFF	.	TRBV5-1	TRBJ2-2	few
TGTGCCAGCGGAAGGGACTCTGGCACAGATACGCAGTATTTT	CASGRDSGTDTQYF	.	TRBV7-2	TRBJ2-3	.
TGCAGCGGAGTCTCCTACAATGAGCAGTTCTTC	CSGVSYNEQFF	.	TRBV29-1	TRBJ2-1	.
TGTGCCAGTAGTAGGACGCTGGAAGAGACCCAGTACTTC	CASSRTLEETQYF	.	TRBV19	TRBJ2-5	many
TGCAGTGCTAGTGGGACCGGGGAGCTGTTTTTT	CSASGTGELFF	.	TRBV20-1	TRBJ2-2	many
TGTGCCACCAGGGGGGACAAGAACACCGGGGAGCTGTTTTTT	CATRGDKNTGELFF	.	TRBV24-1	TRBJ2-2	many
TGTGCCAGCAGCAGTGGGGAACCTCGAGGGTATGAGCAGTTCTTC	CASSSGEPRGYEQFF	.	TRBV5-4	TRBJ2-1	few
TGTGCCAGCAGGACCAGGGCCCTAGCGGGAGCAGGGGAGCTGTTTTTT	CASRTRALAGAGELFF	TRBD2	TRBV12-3/TRBV12-4	TRBJ2-2	.
TGTGCCAGCATAACTCCGCCCGGCGGTGAGCAGTTCTTC	CASITPPGGEQFF	.	TRBV12-3/TRBV12-4	TRBJ2-1	few
TGTGCCAGCAGCCTCGACAGGGTTGTCCAAGAGACCCAGTACTTC	CASSLDRVVQETQYF	TRBD1	TRBV7-9	TRBJ2-5	.
TGCAGTGCTAGAGACCCCGGGAGGGCCGGAGATACGCAGTATTTT	CSARDPGRAGDTQYF	TRBD2	TRBV20-1	TRBJ2-3	few
TGCGCCAGCAAGGAGCTACAGGTGAACACTGAAGCTTTCTTT	CASKELQVNTEAFF	.	TRBV5-1	TRBJ1-1	many
TGCAGCGTTCGTGTCAGGGTCGTGGCGGGCGGGGAGCTGTTTTTT	CSVRVRVVAGGELFF	.	TRBV29-1	TRBJ2-2	many
TGTGCCAGCAGCCCGGGGGCCTACGAGCAGTACTTC	CASSPGAYEQYF	.	TRBV7-2	TRBJ2-7	many
TGTGCCAGCAGTTGGACGGGACAGCGCACAGATACGCAGTATTTT	CASSWTGQRTDTQYF	TRBD1	TRBV6-5	TRBJ2-3	.
TGTGCCAGCAGAAGCGGGACTTCAGATACGCAGTATTTT	CASRSGTSDTQYF	TRBD2	TRBV12-3/TRBV12-4	TRBJ2-3	.
TGTGCCAGCAGCCGGACTAGCGGATCTTCTAGCACAGATACGCAGTATTTT	CASSRTSGSSSTDTQYF	TRBD2	TRBV12-3/TRBV12-4	TRBJ2-3	.
TGTGCCAGCAGTTTAAAGGGCGGGGGTAACACTGAAGCTTTCTTT	CASSLKGGGNTEAFF	.	TRBV28	TRBJ1-1	many
TGTGCCAGCAGCTTAGATGGCGGGAGGGCTCGCGAGCAGTACTTC	CASSLDGGRAREQYF	TRBD2	TRBV7-2	TRBJ2-7	.
TGTGCCAGCAGACCGTCCCCAGGGATCGGCAATCAGCCCCAGCATTTT	CASRPSPGIGNQPQHF	.	TRBV6-1	TRBJ1-5	.
TGTGCCATCAGGTCGGTAGCCTACAATGAGCAGTTCTTC	CAIRSVAYNEQFF	.	TRBV10-3	TRBJ2-1	many
TGTGCCAGCAGCCTAAGGATTGGCAATCAGCCCCAGCATTTT	CASSLRIGNQPQHF	.	TRBV7-2	TRBJ1-5	.
TGTGCCAGCTCACCACCCATGGCAGATACGCAGTATTTT	CASSPPMADTQYF	.	TRBV18	TRBJ2-3	many
TGTGCCATCACGGGGGGCAGCTCCTACAATGAGCAGTTCTTC	CAITGGSSYNEQFF	.	TRBV10-3	TRBJ2-1	.
TGCAGTGCTCGACGTACTAAATCTGGAAACACCATATATTTT	CSARRTKSGNTIYF	.	TRBV20-1	TRBJ1-3	few
TGTGCCAGCAGCTTAGTGTCAGGGGGCTTGAGCGAGACCCAGTACTTC	CASSLVSGGLSETQYF	TRBD1	TRBV7-2	TRBJ2-5	few
TGCAGCGTTGGCGCGGGACAGCTTCAAGAGACCCAGTACTTC	CSVGAGQLQETQYF	.	TRBV29-1	TRBJ2-5	.
TGTGCCACAGCCCGGGACACCTCTGAAGCTTTCTTT	CATARDTSEAFF	.	TRBV6-1	TRBJ1-1	few
TGCAGTGCTAGACCGACAAGCGGGAGAGGTGAGCAGTACTTC	CSARPTSGRGEQYF	TRBD2	TRBV20-1	TRBJ2-7	.
TGTGCCAGCAGCACCGGGGCAGGGGATGGCTACACCTTC	CASSTGAGDGYTF	.	TRBV7-9	TRBJ1-2	many
TGTGCCAGCAGCCCTACCCGGGCGGAGGGGACCTACGAGCAGTACTTC	CASSPTRAEGTYEQYF	.	TRBV7-2	TRBJ2-7	many
TGTGCCAGCAGCCAGACAGGGATGAACACTGAAGCTTTCTTT	CASSQTGMNTEAFF	TRBD1	TRBV3-1	TRBJ1-1	few